This note documents a single T cell receptor beta chain sequence. Its antigen is unidentified. The PCR had 60 Vbeta and 13 Jbeta primers. Assay: immunoSEQ multiplex PCR; the TCRdb copy retains only in-frame clones and omits some. Seen here are about 190,000 clones, around 82% observed once, and the top ten hold more than 1.5%. The record originates from a study of cytomegalovirus exposure and HLA in healthy donors. Notes on the study in general: With high specificity and sensitivity, the classifier reportedly diagnosed cytomegalovirus status.

CDR1 is SGHDT, CDR2 YYEEEE, per germline. CDR3 length equals 14 residues. V was shortened by 4 bases and J by 7 bases, with 17 bases between the two germline ends. While unrecorded immune exposures were likely, the donors were nominally healthy when sampled. Source material: PBMCs. The chain employs TRBV5-6 and TRBJ1-1; D possibly corresponds to TRBD1 (5 bases). The TCR was taken from a man aged 35 to 55 in good health and CMV-seropositive. The CDR3 spells CASSLVIMTDEAFF. Here the CDR3 DNA reads TGTGCCAGCAGCCTGGTAATAATGACAGATGAAGCTTTCTTT.